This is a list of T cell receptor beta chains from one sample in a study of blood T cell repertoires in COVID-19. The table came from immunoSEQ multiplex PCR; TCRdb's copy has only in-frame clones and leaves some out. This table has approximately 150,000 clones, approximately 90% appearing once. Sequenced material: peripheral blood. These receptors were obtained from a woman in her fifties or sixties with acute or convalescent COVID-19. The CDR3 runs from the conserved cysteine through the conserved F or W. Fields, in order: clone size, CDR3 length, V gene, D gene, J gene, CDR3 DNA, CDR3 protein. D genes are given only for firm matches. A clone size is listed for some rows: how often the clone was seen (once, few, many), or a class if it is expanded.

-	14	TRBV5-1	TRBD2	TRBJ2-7	TGCGCCAGCAGCTTGCCGGGACTAGCGAACGAGCAGTACTTC	CASSLPGLANEQYF
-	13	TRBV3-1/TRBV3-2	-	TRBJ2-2	TGTGCCAGCAGACCTAATAGTCCCGGGGAGCTGTTTTTT	CASRPNSPGELFF
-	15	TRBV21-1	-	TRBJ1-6	TGTGCCAGCAGCAAAGAGTCAGGGGACGATTCACCCCTCCACTTT	CASSKESGDDSPLHF
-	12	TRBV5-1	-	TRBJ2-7	TGCGCCAGCAGTTCAGGAACCTACGAGCAGTACTTC	CASSSGTYEQYF
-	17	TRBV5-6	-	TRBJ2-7	TGTGCCAGCAGCTTGGAGAGGGCCGGCGGAGGTTCCGACGAGCAGTACTTC	CASSLERAGGGSDEQYF
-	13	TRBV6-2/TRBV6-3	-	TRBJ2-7	TGTGCCAGCAGCTGGGGACAAACCTACGAGCAGTACTTC	CASSWGQTYEQYF
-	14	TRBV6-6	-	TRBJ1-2	TGTGCCAGCAGCCCCGGGCAGGGCTATTATGGCTACACCTTC	CASSPGQGYYGYTF
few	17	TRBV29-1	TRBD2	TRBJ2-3	TGCAGCGTCGAGGGACTAGCGGGGGGGAGAGATAGGTATACGCAGTATTTT	CSVEGLAGGRDRYTQYF
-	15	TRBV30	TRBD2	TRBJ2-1	TGTGCCTGGAGTCCGGGGACTAGCGGATACAATGAGCAGTTCTTC	CAWSPGTSGYNEQFF
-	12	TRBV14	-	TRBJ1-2	TGTGCCAGCAGCCAAACTCCCCATGGCTACACCTTC	CASSQTPHGYTF
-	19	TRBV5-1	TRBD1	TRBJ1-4	TGCGCCAGCAGCTTGGGGGTGACAGGGCAGTTTGCAACTAATGAAAAACTGTTTTTT	CASSLGVTGQFATNEKLFF
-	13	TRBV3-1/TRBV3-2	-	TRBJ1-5	TGTGCCAGCAGCCAAACCAGGGATCAGCCCCAGCATTTT	CASSQTRDQPQHF
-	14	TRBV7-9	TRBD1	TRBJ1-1	TGTGCCAGCAGCTTTACAGGGGGCCACACTGAAGCTTTCTTT	CASSFTGGHTEAFF
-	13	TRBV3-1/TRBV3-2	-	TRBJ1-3	TGTGCCAGCGCCGGGGACTCTGGAAACACCATATATTTT	CASAGDSGNTIYF
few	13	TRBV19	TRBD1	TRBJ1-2	TGTGCCAGTAGAGAGGACAGGCTGTATGGCTACACCTTC	CASREDRLYGYTF
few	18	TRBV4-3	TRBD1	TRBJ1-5	TGCGCCAGCAGCCAAGACCGGACAGGCCCGGGGGGCAATCAGCCCCAGCATTTT	CASSQDRTGPGGNQPQHF
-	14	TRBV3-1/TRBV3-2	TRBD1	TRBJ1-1	TGTGCCAGCAGCCAACTCAGGGGGCTTACTGAAGCTTTCTTT	CASSQLRGLTEAFF
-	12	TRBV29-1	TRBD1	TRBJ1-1	TGCAGCGTTGGACAGGGGGCGACTGAAGCTTTCTTT	CSVGQGATEAFF
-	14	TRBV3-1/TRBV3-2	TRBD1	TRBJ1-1	TGTGCCAGCAGCCTCAGGACAGGGGAAACTGAAGCTTTCTTT	CASSLRTGETEAFF
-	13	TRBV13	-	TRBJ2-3	TGTGCCAGCAGCTTAGAATCTACAGATACGCAGTATTTT	CASSLESTDTQYF
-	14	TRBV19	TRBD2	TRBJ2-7	TGTGCCAGTAGTGGTCGGGGGGGGTCCTACGAGCAGTACTTC	CASSGRGGSYEQYF
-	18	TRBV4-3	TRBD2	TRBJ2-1	TGCGCCAGCAGCCAATTCGTACTAGCGGGATCCTCCTACAATGAGCAGTTCTTC	CASSQFVLAGSSYNEQFF
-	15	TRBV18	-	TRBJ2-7	TGTGCCAGCTCACCGTCTATTGCCAGGGACTACGAGCAGTACTTC	CASSPSIARDYEQYF
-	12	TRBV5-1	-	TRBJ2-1	TGCGCCAGCAAGCCTCGGGGCAATGAGCAGTTCTTC	CASKPRGNEQFF
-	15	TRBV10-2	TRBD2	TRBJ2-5	TGCGCCAGCAGTCGTCTAGCGGGGGACCAAGAGACCCAGTACTTC	CASSRLAGDQETQYF
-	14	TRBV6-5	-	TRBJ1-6	TGTGCCAGCAGAAGACAGATTTATAATTCACCCCTCCACTTT	CASRRQIYNSPLHF
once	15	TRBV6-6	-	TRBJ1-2	TGTGCCAGCAGTTACGAGGATTATGCTAACTATGGCTACACCTTC	CASSYEDYANYGYTF
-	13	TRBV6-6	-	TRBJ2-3	TGTGCCAGCAGTCGCCTCCTTATGGATACGCAGTATTTT	CASSRLLMDTQYF
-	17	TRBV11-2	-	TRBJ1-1	TGTGCCAGCAGCTTGACACCTAGAGGGCCCTTGAACACTGAAGCTTTCTTT	CASSLTPRGPLNTEAFF
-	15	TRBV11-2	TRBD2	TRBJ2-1	TGTGCCAGCAGCATGGGACTAGCGGGGGTCGATGAGCAGTTCTTC	CASSMGLAGVDEQFF
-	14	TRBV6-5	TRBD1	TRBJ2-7	TGTGCCAGCAGCTCCGGGACAGGGGTCTACGAGCAGTACTTC	CASSSGTGVYEQYF
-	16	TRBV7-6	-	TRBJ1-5	TGTGCCAGCAGCCTGGGGACACATTATAGCAATCAGCCCCAGCATTTT	CASSLGTHYSNQPQHF
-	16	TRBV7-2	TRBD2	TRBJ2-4	TGTGCCAGCAGCTTAGTGTCGGGAGGTTTTGAAAACATTCAGTACTTC	CASSLVSGGFENIQYF
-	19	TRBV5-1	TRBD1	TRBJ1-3	TGCGCCAGCAGCCCTGCTTCAGGGGGCCAGATCCTCTCTGGAAACACCATATATTTT	CASSPASGGQILSGNTIYF
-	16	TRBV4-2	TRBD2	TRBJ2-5	TGTGCCAGCAGCCTTACGCCAGGGAGGGACCAAGAGACCCAGTACTTC	CASSLTPGRDQETQYF
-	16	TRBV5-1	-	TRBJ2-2	TGCGCCAGCAGCTTGGCTCGGGCGAGGGACACCGGGGAGCTGTTTTTT	CASSLARARDTGELFF
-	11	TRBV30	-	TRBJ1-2	TGTGCCTGGAACAGGGACTATGGCTACACCTTC	CAWNRDYGYTF
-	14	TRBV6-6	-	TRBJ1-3	TGTGCCAGCAGTCCTAGCGGGGATGGAAACACCATATATTTT	CASSPSGDGNTIYF
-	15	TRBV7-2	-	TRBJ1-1	TGTGCCAGCAGCTTAGGGGCAAGAGTGAACACTGAAGCTTTCTTT	CASSLGARVNTEAFF
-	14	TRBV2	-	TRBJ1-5	TGTGCCAGCAGTTCCAGGCCAAGCAATCAGCCCCAGCATTTT	CASSSRPSNQPQHF
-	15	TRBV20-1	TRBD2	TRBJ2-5	TGCAGTGCTAGTTTCGGGGGGGGGCTCCAAGAGACCCAGTACTTC	CSASFGGGLQETQYF
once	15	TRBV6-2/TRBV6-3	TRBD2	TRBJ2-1	TGTGCCAGCAGTATGACTAGCGGGGGGGCAAAGGAGCAGTTCTTC	CASSMTSGGAKEQFF
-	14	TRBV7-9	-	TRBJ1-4	TGTGCCAGCAGCTTAGGGGGGCCTAATGAAAAACTGTTTTTT	CASSLGGPNEKLFF
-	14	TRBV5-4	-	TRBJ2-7	TGTGCCAGCAGCTTGGTTCAAAACGCCGGGGAGCAGTACTTC	CASSLVQNAGEQYF
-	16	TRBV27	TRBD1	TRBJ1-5	TGTGCCAGCAGTCCCCCCGGGACAGGGGTCAATCAGCCCCAGCATTTT	CASSPPGTGVNQPQHF
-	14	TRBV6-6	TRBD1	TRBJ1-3	TGTGCCAGCACCCTAGCCCCCTCAGGGGGCGCACCAATTTTT	CASTLAPSGGAPIF
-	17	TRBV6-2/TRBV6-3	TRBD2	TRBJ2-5	TGTGCCAGCAGTTACGAAACTAGCGGGAACCTCCCAGAGACCCAGTACTTC	CASSYETSGNLPETQYF
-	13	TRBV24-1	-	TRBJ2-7	TGTGCCACCAGTAATACAGGGTGGTACGAGCAGTACTTC	CATSNTGWYEQYF
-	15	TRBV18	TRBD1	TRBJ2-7	TGTGCCAGCTCTCAGCCGGGACAGTCGTTTTACGAGCAGTACTTC	CASSQPGQSFYEQYF
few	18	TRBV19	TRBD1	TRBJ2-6	TGTGCCAGTAGTATAGTGAGGGGGCCCAGCTCTGGGGCCAACGTCCTGACTTTC	CASSIVRGPSSGANVLTF
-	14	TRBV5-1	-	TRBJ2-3	TGCGCCAGCAGCTCGGGGGACGGCACAGATACGCAGTATTTT	CASSSGDGTDTQYF
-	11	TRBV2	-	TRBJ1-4	TGTGCCAGCAGTGGAGCCACAATGCTGTTTTTT	CASSGATMLFF
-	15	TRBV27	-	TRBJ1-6	TGTGCCAGCAGCCTTACGCGGGCCTATAATTCACCCCTCCACTTT	CASSLTRAYNSPLHF
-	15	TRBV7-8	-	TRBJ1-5	TGTGCCAGCAGCTTAGACAGGGTCGACAATCAGCCCCAGCATTTT	CASSLDRVDNQPQHF